The 17 T cell receptor beta chains listed next were all sequenced from one sample in a study of T cell responses to AZD1222 COVID-19 vaccine. Assay used: immunoSEQ multiplex PCR; TCRdb lists only in-frame clones, some missing. The table has over 110,000 clones, roughly 90% seen once. This material consisted of peripheral blood, taken 28 days after the second AZD1222 dose. The receptor source for this set is an adult who received the AZD1222 COVID-19 vaccine.

The gene calls are TRBV11-2 and TRBJ1-2; TRBD1 matches 12 bases. J lost 5 bases, V lost 3 bases, and 1 base had no gene match. This CDR3 comprises 14 residues. CDR1 is SGHAT and CDR2 is FQNNGV in the germline V gene. This CDR3 reads CASSLGQGAYGYTF. The CDR3 nucleotides are TGTGCCAGCAGCTTGGGACAGGGGGCGTATGGCTACACCTTC. Supplemented by reference TRBV11-2 and TRBJ1-2, the full variable domain reads EAGVAQSPRYKIIEKRQSVAFWCNPISGHATLYWYQQILGQGPKLLIQFQNNGVVDDSQLPKDRFSAERLKGVDSTLKIQPAKLEDSAVYLCASSLGQGAYGYTFGSGTRLTVV.

The genes are TRBV12-2 and TRBJ1-5; the DNA was not compared with TRBD1, the D call given in the table. TRBV12-2 is a pseudogene segment. The CDR3 contains 16 residues. CDR3 loop: CASRLVGHRGNQPQHF. The CDR3 coding sequence is TGTGCAAGTCGCTTAGTCGGACACAGGGGGAATCAGCCCCAGCATTTT.

The chain has TRBV12-3 or TRBV12-4 and TRBJ1-3, with D possibly TRBD1 on 5 matching bases. The CDR3 is 13 residues long. V was cut by 7 bases and J by 2 bases, with 9 bases left in between. This CDR3 is CASNSGTGNTIYF. Written as DNA, the CDR3 is TGTGCCAGCAACTCAGGGACTGGAAACACCATATATTTT.

The genes are TRBV28 and TRBJ1-5; 7 bases line up with TRBD1. Germline V gene data show CDR1 as MDHEN and CDR2 as SYDVKM. This CDR3 is 15 amino acids long. J was trimmed by 4 bases and V by 3 bases; bases with no gene match: 6. CDR3 region: CASSFPPGQNQPQHF. CDR3 nucleotide sequence: TGTGCCAGCAGTTTTCCCCCGGGACAGAATCAGCCCCAGCATTTT.

The chain has TRBV10-3 and TRBJ1-3; no clear D gene. V was cut by 7 bases and J by 0 bases, with 7 bases left in between. Germline CDR1 ENHRY, CDR2 SYGVKD. This CDR3 comprises 13 residues. The CDR3 DNA sequence: TGTGCCATCAAACTGAGCTCTGGAAACACCATATATTTT. This codes for CAIKLSSGNTIYF.

There are a few counts of this clone. This rearrangement joins TRBV5-1 to TRBJ1-1; a weak D match, TRBD1 (5 bases). CDR3 length equals 15 residues. Germline CDR1 SGHRS, CDR2 YFSETQ. V shed 4 bases and J shed 0 bases, with 13 bases lying between them. This CDR3 reads CASSGETALNTEAFF. The DNA of the CDR3 is TGCGCCAGCAGCGGAGAGACAGCATTGAACACTGAAGCTTTCTTT.

The genes are TRBV7-3 and TRBJ1-2; 9 bases match TRBD1. The CDR3 consists of 14 residues. The germline V gene has CDR1 SGHTA and CDR2 FQGTGA. Trimming took 5 bases from V and 8 from J; bases not matched to a gene: 9. The CDR3 reads CASSLSGTGSGYTF. The CDR3 DNA follows: TGTGCCAGCAGCCTGTCCGGGACAGGGTCAGGCTACACCTTC.

The chain has TRBV30 and TRBJ2-1; D ambiguous. Germline V lookup: CDR1 GTSNPN, CDR2 SVGIG (reference sequence). The CDR3 runs to 15 residues. V lost 3 bases and J lost 0, with 12 bases in between. The CDR3: CAWRKAPSSYNEQFF. In DNA form, the CDR3 reads TGTGCCTGGAGGAAAGCTCCAAGCTCCTACAATGAGCAGTTCTTC.

As for this clone: Sequence at one end of the junction differs from germline and may be a read error. The rearrangement links TRBV7-7 to TRBJ2-2; 11 bases are a match to TRBD2. The CDR3 contains 17 residues. Per the germline V gene, CDR1 is SSHAT and CDR2 is FNYEAQ (reference sequence). CDR3 residues: CASSRLTSGTNTGELFF. In nucleotides, the CDR3 is TGTGCTAGCAGCCGATTGACTAGCGGGACTAACACCGGGGAGCTGTTTTTT.

V is TRBV4-1 and J is TRBJ1-2, with TRBD1 matching over 8 bases. This CDR3 is 14 amino acids long. Germline loops: CDR1 MGHRA, CDR2 YSYEKL. Trimming took 1 base from V and 4 from J; bases not matched to a gene: 2. Here the CDR3 DNA reads TGCGCCAGCAGCCAAGGGACAGGGCCCTATGGCTACACCTTC. Translated: CASSQGTGPYGYTF.

The table lists this clone with a count of one. This chain uses TRBV13 with TRBJ2-4; 11 nucleotides match TRBD1. The germline CDR1 and CDR2 sequences are PRHDT and FYEKMQ (reference sequence). Trimming cost V 5 bases and J 0 bases; bases outside gene matches: 6. The CDR3 has 17 amino acids. CDR3 nucleotide sequence: TGTGCCAGCAGCACAGGACAGGGGGCCTTAGCCAAAAACATTCAGTACTTC. Residues: CASSTGQGALAKNIQYF.

Here the CDR3 DNA reads TGTGCCAGCAGTTTATGGGGACTAGCGCCAGTGAGCTCCTACAATGAGCAGTTCTTC. Protein: CASSLWGLAPVSSYNEQFF. This chain links TRBV27 with TRBJ2-1, with TRBD2 identical over 10 bases. The junction had 9 bases not matched to a gene; V was cut back by 1 base and J by 0 bases. The CDR3 spans 19 residues. Germline V CDR1 and CDR2: MNHEY, SMNVEV (reference sequence).

The V and J genes are TRBV30 and TRBJ1-5; D is perhaps TRBD1 (5 bases). The V and J ends lost 3 bases and 9 bases respectively, with 18 bases between them. The CDR3 consists of 14 residues. CDR1 and CDR2 (germline): GTSNPN, SVGIG (reference sequence). The CDR3 coding sequence is TGTGCCTGGAGCGAGGCGGGGGTCCCAGGGCCCCAGCATTTT. Residues: CAWSEAGVPGPQHF.

The V call is TRBV6-5, the J call TRBJ1-3, with D possibly matching TRBD1 (6 bases). The CDR3 contains 11 residues. Germline CDR1 reads MNHEY; CDR2 reads SVGAGI. V lost 6 bases and J lost 8, with 8 bases in between. CDR3 sequence: CASREGDTIYF. In DNA, the CDR3 is TGTGCCAGCAGGGAGGGGGACACCATATATTTT.

This chain joins TRBV6-2 or TRBV6-3 and TRBJ1-2, with unresolved D. Germline V gene lookup returns CDR1 MNHEY and CDR2 SVGEGT. The V end was cut by 5 bases, the J end by 7 bases, with 8 bases between. The length of the CDR3 is 11 residues. The chain's CDR3 is CASSDQFGYTF. For the CDR3, the DNA is TGTGCCAGCAGTGACCAGTTTGGCTACACCTTC.

V is TRBV9 and J is TRBJ1-6, with D hard to call. The CDR3 is made up of 14 amino acids. Germline loops: CDR1 SGDLS, CDR2 YYNGEE. The V gene lost 0 bases and the J gene lost 7 bases, with 8 bases spanning the gap. CDR3 sequence reads: CASSVAVGNSPLHF. CDR3 DNA: TGTGCCAGCAGCGTAGCGGTAGGGAATTCACCCCTCCACTTT.

The chain couples TRBV7-3 to TRBJ1-1; 7 bases fit TRBD1. The CDR3 length is 14 residues. V lost 5 bases to trimming and J lost 4 bases; unmatched junction nucleotides: 7. CDR1 is SGHTA and CDR2 is FQGTGA in the germline V gene. The CDR3, as DNA: TGTGCCAGCAGCACCAAAGGGGGCGGCACTGAAGCTTTCTTT. Encoded protein: CASSTKGGGTEAFF.